The source of this T cell receptor (beta chain) is a study of monozygotic twins with inflammatory bowel disease. Findings of the study overall: Support for any single strong IBD-associated signal or clonotype was not found. Healthy co-twins had higher TCRbeta inverse Simpson diversity than their IBD twins.

Blood was drawn once per donor, and each sample measured 2 to 2.5 ml. For this clonotype: Its antigen is currently unknown.

UMIs with a 6-nucleotide sample barcode were added by template switching. From the 5' RACE reads, TCRdb lists one entry per CDR3 protein and no DNA. The sample shows approximately 300,000 distinct CDR3 sequences, and more than 4.5% sits with its ten largest clones. The specimen sequenced was blood. The receptor comes from a human donor with ulcerative colitis or Crohn's disease, or a healthy co-twin of an affected twin (not recorded which).

CDR3 amino acids: CASRTSGRASEQFF. V gene TRBV6-1 combines with J gene TRBJ2-1; as DNA is missing, the TRBD2 call by TCRdb cannot be tested. This CDR3 is 14 amino acids long. The germline CDR1 and CDR2 sequences are MNHNS and SASEGT.